The 13 T cell receptor beta chains below come from one sample, sequenced in a study of blood T cell repertoires in COVID-19. Only in-frame clones appear in the TCRdb table, and some are missing; sequencing was by immunoSEQ multiplex PCR. There are 200,000 or so clones in the sample; around 86% occur only once, and about 4% lies in the top ten. The source material was PBMCs or T cells enriched from blood (not recorded which). The receptors stem from a woman aged 40 to 55 with acute COVID-19.

The rearrangement uses TRBV5-4 and TRBJ2-2; 8 nucleotides line up with TRBD1. V gave up 4 bases and J gave up 7 bases; unmatched junction bases: 15. Germline CDR1 is SGHNT and CDR2 is YYREEE (reference sequence). This CDR3 is 17 amino acids long. This CDR3 is CASSPRQGARVGGELFF. In nucleotides, the CDR3 is TGTGCCAGCAGCCCCAGGCAGGGGGCAAGGGTGGGCGGGGAGCTGTTTTTT.

The chain employs TRBV19 and TRBJ1-3; 8 bases fit TRBD1. The CDR3 runs to 15 residues. The germline CDR1 and CDR2 sequences are LNHDA and SQIVND (reference sequence). The trim removed 6 bases at V and 4 bases at J, leaving 8 bases unmatched. The CDR3 loop is CASSNWDRRGNTIYF. For the CDR3, the DNA is TGTGCCAGTAGCAACTGGGACAGGAGGGGAAACACCATATATTTT. Variable domain in full (rest from reference TRBV19 and TRBJ1-3): DGGITQSPKYLFRKEGQNVTLSCEQNLNHDAMYWYRQDPGQGLRLIYYSQIVNDFQKGDIAEGYSVSREKKESFPLTVTSAQKNPTAFYLCASSNWDRRGNTIYFGEGSWLTVV.

The chain links TRBV11-2 to TRBJ1-3; 8 bases are shared with TRBD1. Losses at the gene ends were 5 bases for V and 2 bases for J; bases not matched to a gene: 5. This CDR3 comprises 15 residues. The germline CDR1 and CDR2 sequences are SGHAT and FQNNGV. In DNA, the CDR3 is TGTGCCAGCAGCCGAACAGGGGGGGCTGGAAACACCATATATTTT. This translates into CASSRTGGAGNTIYF. The full variable domain, rest sourced from reference TRBV11-2 and TRBJ1-3, is EAGVAQSPRYKIIEKRQSVAFWCNPISGHATLYWYQQILGQGPKLLIQFQNNGVVDDSQLPKDRFSAERLKGVDSTLKIQPAKLEDSAVYLCASSRTGGAGNTIYFGEGSWLTVV.

The V call is TRBV7-6, the J call TRBJ2-5; D possibly corresponds to TRBD2 (6 bases). V was trimmed by 5 bases and J by 7 bases, leaving 23 bases between them. CDR1 is SGHVS, CDR2 FNYEAQ, per germline. There are 16 residues in the CDR3. Here the CDR3 DNA reads TGTGCCAGCAGCGCGGGGAGAGAAGAGGCCTTTGGGACCCAGTACTTC. It translates to CASSAGREEAFGTQYF.

This sequence joins TRBV4-3 and TRBJ2-3, with D perhaps TRBD2 (6 bases). The V gene lost 0 bases and the J gene lost 5 bases, with 18 bases spanning the gap. CDR1 and CDR2 from the germline V gene are LGHNA and YSLEER. CDR3 length: 17 residues. CDR3: CASSQDTLTRRGDTQYF. CDR3 nucleotides: TGCGCCAGCAGCCAAGATACCCTCACCAGGAGGGGAGATACGCAGTATTTT.

V usage is TRBV3-1 (or the pseudogene TRBV3-2) and J usage is TRBJ1-2, with a possible D match to TRBD1 (6 bases). V lost 0 bases, J lost 4 bases, and 15 bases lay in between. Germline CDR1 is LGHDT and CDR2 is YNNKEL (reference sequence). The CDR3 is 16 residues long. The CDR3 spells CASSQEGGGFGYGYTF. CDR3 DNA sequence: TGTGCCAGCAGCCAAGAAGGCGGGGGCTTTGGCTATGGCTACACCTTC.

J is TRBJ2-3 and V is TRBV12-3 or TRBV12-4; TRBD2 aligns across 8 bases. This CDR3 is 11 amino acids long. Germline trimming cut 7 bases from V and 11 bases from J; bases unmatched to any gene: 5. The chain's CDR3 is CASTIAGRQYF. Here the CDR3 DNA reads TGTGCCAGCACCATAGCGGGGCGGCAGTATTTT.

The V call is TRBV11-2, the J call TRBJ1-1; maybe TRBD1 (5 bases). Germline V gene sequence: CDR1 SGHAT, CDR2 FQNNGV. The CDR3 contains 15 residues. Trimming pared 4 bases from V and 0 bases from J, leaving 12 bases between. The CDR3 reads CASSSNGGVNTEAFF. CDR3 nucleotides: TGTGCCAGCAGCTCCAACGGGGGGGTGAACACTGAAGCTTTCTTT.

This clone came up once. V is TRBV12-5 and J is TRBJ1-5, with D perhaps matching TRBD1 (5 bases). The CDR3 spans 13 residues. Deletions cut 6 bases from V and 7 bases from J, with 13 bases between. The germline V gene encodes CDR1 LGHNT and CDR2 FRNRAP. The CDR3, as DNA: TGTGCTAGTGGCCAGACGACAGAACAGCCCCAGCATTTT. Residues: CASGQTTEQPQHF.

The chain carries TRBV27 and TRBJ1-6; 7 bases fit TRBD1. Germline CDR1 reads MNHEY; CDR2 reads SMNVEV (reference sequence). There are 15 residues in the CDR3. V was pared by 5 bases and J by 4 bases, with 5 bases of the junction left unmatched. The CDR3 coding sequence is TGTGCCAGCAGTAACCGGGACAGATATAATTCACCCCTCCACTTT. This codes for CASSNRDRYNSPLHF.

The chain has TRBV29-1 and TRBJ2-2; the D gene is possibly TRBD2 (5 bases). This CDR3 contains 11 residues. Germline lookup yields CDR1 SQVTM and CDR2 ANQGSEA. Trimming removed 5 bases from V and 8 bases from J, with 9 bases in between. The CDR3 DNA is TGCAGCGTTCCCTGGAGGGGGGAGCTGTTTTTT. It specifies CSVPWRGELFF.

This sequence joins TRBV20-1 and TRBJ1-3; D ambiguous. The V gene's germline CDR1 is DFQATT and CDR2 SNEGSKA (reference sequence). CDR3 size: 11 residues. Trimming left V 5 bases short and J 7 bases short, with 9 bases between. The CDR3 nucleotides read TGCAGTGCTGAGGTCGGTAACACCATATATTTT. Translation gives CSAEVGNTIYF.

This sequence joins TRBV19 and TRBJ1-1, with TRBD1 as a possible D gene (6 bases). Trimming took 0 bases from V and 3 from J, leaving 14 bases between them. Per germline, CDR1 LNHDA and CDR2 SQIVND (reference sequence). The length of the CDR3 is 16 residues. CDR3: CASSIDFWQGYTEAFF. The CDR3 DNA reads TGTGCCAGTAGTATAGATTTTTGGCAGGGGTACACTGAAGCTTTCTTT.